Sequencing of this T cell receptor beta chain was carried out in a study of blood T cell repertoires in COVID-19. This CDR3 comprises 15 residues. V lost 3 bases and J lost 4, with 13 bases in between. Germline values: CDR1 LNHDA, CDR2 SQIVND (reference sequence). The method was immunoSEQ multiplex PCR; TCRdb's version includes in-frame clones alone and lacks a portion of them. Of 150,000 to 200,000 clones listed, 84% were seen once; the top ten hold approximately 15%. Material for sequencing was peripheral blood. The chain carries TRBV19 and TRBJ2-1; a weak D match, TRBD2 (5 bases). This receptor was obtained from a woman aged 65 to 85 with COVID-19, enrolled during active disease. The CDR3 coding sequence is TGTGCCAGTAGTATGGGTCTAGCCGCTTACAATGAGCAGTTCTTC. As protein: CASSMGLAAYNEQFF.